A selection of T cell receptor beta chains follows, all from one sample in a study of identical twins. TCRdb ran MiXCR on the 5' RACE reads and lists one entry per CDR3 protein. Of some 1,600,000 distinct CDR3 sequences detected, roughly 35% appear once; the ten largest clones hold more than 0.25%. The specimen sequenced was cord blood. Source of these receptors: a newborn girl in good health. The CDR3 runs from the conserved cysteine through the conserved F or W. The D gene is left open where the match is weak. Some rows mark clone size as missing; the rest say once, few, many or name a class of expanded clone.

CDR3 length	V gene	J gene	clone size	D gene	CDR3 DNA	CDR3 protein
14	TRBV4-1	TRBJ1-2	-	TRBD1	TGCGCCAGCGAAATGCCGGGACAGGGAAAGTCGTACACCTTC	CASEMPGQGKSYTF
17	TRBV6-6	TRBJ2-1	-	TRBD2	TGTGCCAGCACCCGCTTTCAGGGACTAGCGGGAAGCAATGAGCAGTTCTTC	CASTRFQGLAGSNEQFF
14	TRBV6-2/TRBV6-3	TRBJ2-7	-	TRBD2	TGTGCCAGCAGTCCCCTAGCGGAAACCTACGAGCAGTACTTC	CASSPLAETYEQYF
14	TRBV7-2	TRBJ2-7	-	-	TGTGCCGGCAGCTTAGATTTAATTGTCGACGAGCAGTACTTC	CAGSLDLIVDEQYF
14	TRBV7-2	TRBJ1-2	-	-	TGTGCCAGCAGCTTGAGGACGCTTAACTATGGCTACACCTTC	CASSLRTLNYGYTF
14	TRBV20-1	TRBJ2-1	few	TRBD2	TGCAGTGCTAGCGCGGGGGTCTCCTACAATGAGCAGTTCTTC	CSASAGVSYNEQFF
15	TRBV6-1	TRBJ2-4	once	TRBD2	TGTGCCAGCAGTGAAGCCGGGGGGGGGCTTTTATTTCAGTACTTC	CASSEAGGGLLFQYF
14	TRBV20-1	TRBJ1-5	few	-	TGCAGTGCTAGAGGAGGGGTCGGCAATCAGCCCCAGCATTTT	CSARGGVGNQPQHF
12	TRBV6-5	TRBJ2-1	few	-	TGTGCCAGCGGGGGATCCGACAATGAGCAGTTCTTC	CASGGSDNEQFF
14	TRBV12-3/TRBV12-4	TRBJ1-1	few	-	TGTGCCAGCAGATCCCTTAGAGGGGGCACTGAAGCTTTCTTT	CASRSLRGGTEAFF
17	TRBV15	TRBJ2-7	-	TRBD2	TGTGCCACCAGCAGAGATTACCGGACTAGCGGCTCCTACGAGCAGTACTTC	CATSRDYRTSGSYEQYF
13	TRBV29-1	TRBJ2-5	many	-	TGCAGCGTGAACCGAAACAGGGAAGAGACCCAGTACTTC	CSVNRNREETQYF
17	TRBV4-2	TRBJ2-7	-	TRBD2	TGTGCCAGCAGCCAAGATGGGGGACTAGCGGGATTCAACGAGCAGTACTTC	CASSQDGGLAGFNEQYF
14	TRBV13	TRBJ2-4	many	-	TGTGCCAGCAGCGATACAGAAGCCAAAAACATTCAGTACTTC	CASSDTEAKNIQYF
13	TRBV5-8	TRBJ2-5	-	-	TGTGCCAGCAGCTTGGCCTTGGGGACTTCTCAGTACTTC	CASSLALGTSQYF
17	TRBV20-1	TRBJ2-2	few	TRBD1	TGCAGTGCTAGAGATCCCCGGACAGGTGGTGGGGTCGGGGAGCTGTTTTTT	CSARDPRTGGGVGELFF
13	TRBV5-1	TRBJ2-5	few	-	TGCGCCAGCAGGACAGCATCTGGAGAGACCCAGTACTTC	CASRTASGETQYF
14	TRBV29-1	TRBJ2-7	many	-	TGCAGCGTGAGGTATGGGGTGGGATCCTACGAGCAGTACTTC	CSVRYGVGSYEQYF
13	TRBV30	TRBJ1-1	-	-	TGTGCCTGGAGCGTTGACACCTACACTGAAGCTTTCTTT	CAWSVDTYTEAFF
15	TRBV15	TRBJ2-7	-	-	TGTGCCACCAGCAGAGATTACGGTATCTCCTACGAGCAGTACTTC	CATSRDYGISYEQYF